This T cell receptor beta chain was found in a study of cytomegalovirus exposure and HLA in healthy donors. The PCR ran on 60 Vbeta and 13 Jbeta primers. In the authors' methods: There were some 87 million unique TCR beta chains by a later count, and around 10 million of them were shared. Clones were sequenced by immunoSEQ multiplex PCR, and TCRdb holds only the in-frame ones, with some missing. V, J and clone size reflect that table, while D and trimming were determined from the DNA. The profile covers 200,000 or so clones, with roughly four fifths appearing a single time and 0.8% taken by the ten largest. V dropped 6 bases and J dropped 2; count of bases not matched to a gene: 3. The CDR3 runs 13 residues. Germline V gene data show CDR1 as MNHEY and CDR2 as SMNVEV (reference sequence). Details on this clone: The antigen is undetermined.

Study findings and constraints: A list of approximately 160 TCR beta chains associated with cytomegalovirus was given. According to reports, the classifier identified cytomegalovirus status with high specificity and sensitivity.

The TCR sequence derives from a woman aged 18-29 years in good health and CMV-seronegative. Sequenced: PBMCs. The V and J genes are TRBV27 and TRBJ2-7; 8 positions agree with TRBD2. CDR3 nucleotide sequence: TGTGCCAGCAGCCTAGCGGGCCCCTACGAGCAGTACTTC. This encodes CASSLAGPYEQYF.